This T cell receptor (beta chain) was sequenced during a study of cytomegalovirus exposure and HLA in healthy donors. This CDR3 has 15 amino acids. In germline, CDR1 is SGDLS, CDR2 YYNGEE. V lost 0 bases to trimming and J lost 2 bases, with 12 bases between them. In the case of this clone: Its cognate antigen is unknown.

Study-wide points: Some public TCRs appeared in many individuals, while most sequences were rare. The tendency of first-cohort TCR clusters to co-occur in the 90 to 150 validation repertoires emerged from a later analysis.

The table came from immunoSEQ multiplex PCR; TCRdb's copy has only in-frame clones and leaves some out. The sample consists of approximately 100,000 clones, around nine tenths of them appearing once. The chain links TRBV9 to TRBJ2-7; tentatively, D is TRBD2 (6 bases). The clonotype originates from a woman between 25 and 40 years old in good health and CMV-seronegative. The sample consisted of PBMCs. CDR3 protein: CASSVATGGTYEQYF. The DNA of the CDR3 is TGTGCCAGCAGCGTAGCTACGGGCGGGACCTACGAGCAGTACTTC.